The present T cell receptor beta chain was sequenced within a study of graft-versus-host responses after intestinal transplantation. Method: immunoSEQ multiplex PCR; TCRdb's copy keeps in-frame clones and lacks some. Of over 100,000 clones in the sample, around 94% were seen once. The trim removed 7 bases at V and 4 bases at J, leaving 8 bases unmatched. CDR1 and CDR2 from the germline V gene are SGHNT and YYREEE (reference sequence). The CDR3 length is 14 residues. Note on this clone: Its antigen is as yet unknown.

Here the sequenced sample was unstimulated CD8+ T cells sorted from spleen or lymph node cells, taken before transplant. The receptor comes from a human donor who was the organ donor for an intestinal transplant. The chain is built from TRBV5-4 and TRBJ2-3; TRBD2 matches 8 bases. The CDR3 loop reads CASRQRGLSDTQYF. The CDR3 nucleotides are TGTGCCAGCCGGCAGCGGGGGCTCTCAGATACGCAGTATTTT.